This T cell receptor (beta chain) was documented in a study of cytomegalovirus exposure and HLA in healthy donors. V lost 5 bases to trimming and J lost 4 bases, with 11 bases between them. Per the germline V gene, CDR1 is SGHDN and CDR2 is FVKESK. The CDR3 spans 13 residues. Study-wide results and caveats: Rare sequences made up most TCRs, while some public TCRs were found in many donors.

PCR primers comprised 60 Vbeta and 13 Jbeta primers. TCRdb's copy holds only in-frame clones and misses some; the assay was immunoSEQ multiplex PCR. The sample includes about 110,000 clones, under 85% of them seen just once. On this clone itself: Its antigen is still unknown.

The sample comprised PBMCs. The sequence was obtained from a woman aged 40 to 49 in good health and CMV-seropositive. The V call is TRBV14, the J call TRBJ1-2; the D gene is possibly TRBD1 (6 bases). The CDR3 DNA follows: TGTGCCAGCAGCGTTCAGGGGATCTATGGCTACACCTTC. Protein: CASSVQGIYGYTF.